The next 8 T cell receptor beta chains were all read from a single sample in a study of PD-L1 blockade in urothelial cancer. Assay: immunoSEQ multiplex PCR; the TCRdb copy retains only in-frame clones and omits some. The sample contains about 43,000 clones, approximately 90% of which appear only once. The sample here was PBMCs, taken around atezolizumab (anti-PD-L1) treatment. These receptors came from a woman aged 55-70 years with urothelial cancer.

The chain has TRBV7-9 and TRBJ2-1; 11 bases align to TRBD2. This CDR3 is built from 14 residues. Trimming at V came to 7 bases and at J to 10 bases, leaving 9 bases not matched to a gene. Germline V gives CDR1 SEHNR, CDR2 FQNEAQ (reference sequence). The CDR3 sequence is CASTPTSGGGEQFF. The CDR3 bases are TGTGCCAGCACACCAACTAGCGGGGGAGGGGAGCAGTTCTTC.

J is TRBJ2-3 and V is TRBV9; 7 bases are shared with TRBD1. After removal of 1 base from V and 6 bases from J, the junction contained 5 bases not matched to a gene. Per germline, CDR1 SGDLS and CDR2 YYNGEE. This CDR3 is built from 14 residues. CDR3: CASSVTGEADTQYF. The CDR3 bases are TGTGCCAGCAGCGTAACAGGGGAAGCCGATACGCAGTATTTT.

V is TRBV9 and J is TRBJ1-6; tentative D call: TRBD1 (5 bases). V lost 0 bases and J lost 9, with 10 bases in between. CDR3 length equals 14 residues. Germline loops: CDR1 SGDLS, CDR2 YYNGEE. The CDR3 DNA reads as TGTGCCAGCAGCGTAGCGACAGTAGGTTCACCCCTCCACTTT. This gives the protein CASSVATVGSPLHF.

J is TRBJ1-5 and V is TRBV10-3; no clear D gene. Between the trimmed V and J ends, which lost 6 bases and 0 bases, there was a span of 12 bases. The CDR3 is 15 amino acids. The germline V gene encodes CDR1 ENHRY and CDR2 SYGVKD. The DNA of the CDR3 is TGTGCCATCAGGGGGAGTCCCGATAGCAATCAGCCCCAGCATTTT. It is translated as CAIRGSPDSNQPQHF.

The V call is TRBV18, the J call TRBJ2-7; a possible D gene is TRBD2 (5 bases). Germline values: CDR1 KGHSH, CDR2 LQKENI. The V gene lost 4 bases and the J gene lost 5 bases, with 12 bases spanning the gap. The length of the CDR3 is 13 residues. The CDR3 bases are TGTGCCAGCTCACTTACTAGTTTGAACGAGCAGTACTTC. Protein sequence: CASSLTSLNEQYF.

The chain is built from TRBV5-6 and TRBJ2-7, with 8 bases aligning to TRBD2. This CDR3 has 14 amino acids. Germline V gene sequence: CDR1 SGHDT, CDR2 YYEEEE. V was pared by 4 bases and J by 6 bases, with 9 bases of the junction left unmatched. The CDR3 DNA reads TGTGCCAGCAGCCCTTGGACTAGCTGGGTCGAGCAGTACTTC. Translated, it gives CASSPWTSWVEQYF.

The chain carries TRBV6-5 and TRBJ1-5; TRBD1 agrees at 8 bases. Germline trimming cut 6 bases from V and 7 bases from J; bases unmatched to any gene: 5. The CDR3 consists of 13 residues. CDR1 MNHEY and CDR2 SVGAGI come from the germline V gene. DNA for the CDR3: TGTGCCAGCAGCCACAGGGGGGGACAGCCCCAGCATTTT. Protein sequence: CASSHRGGQPQHF.

This chain uses TRBV5-1 with TRBJ2-7, with D maybe TRBD2 (5 bases). Germline V gene lookup returns CDR1 SGHRS and CDR2 YFSETQ. V was cut by 6 bases and J by 5 bases, with 18 bases left in between. The length of the CDR3 is 14 residues. Written as DNA, the CDR3 is TGCGCCAGCAAAATCGCGGTAGCGCTGGACGAGCAGTACTTC. As protein: CASKIAVALDEQYF.